This T cell receptor beta chain is from a study of T cells in Graves' hyperthyroidism and ophthalmopathy. RNA transcripts served as the template for amplifying TCR beta CDR3 regions. TCR CDR3 regions were first amplified by RT-PCR with HTBI primers. Each CDR3 protein is one row after TCRdb ran MiXCR on the multiplex PCR reads. The sample contains approximately 320,000 distinct CDR3 sequences, 15% to 20% of which appear only once. The ends were cut back, 10 bases at V and 0 bases at J, with 12 bases in the middle. CDR1 is MGHDK, CDR2 SYGVNS, per germline. CDR3 length equals 13 residues. Material for sequencing was blood. The chain has TRBV25-1 and TRBJ1-1; no clear D gene. The clonotype originates from a man aged 25-40 years with Graves' hyperthyroidism. Here the CDR3 DNA reads TGTGCCACCCAGGACGGACTGAACACTGAAGCTTTCTTT. Protein sequence: CATQDGLNTEAFF.